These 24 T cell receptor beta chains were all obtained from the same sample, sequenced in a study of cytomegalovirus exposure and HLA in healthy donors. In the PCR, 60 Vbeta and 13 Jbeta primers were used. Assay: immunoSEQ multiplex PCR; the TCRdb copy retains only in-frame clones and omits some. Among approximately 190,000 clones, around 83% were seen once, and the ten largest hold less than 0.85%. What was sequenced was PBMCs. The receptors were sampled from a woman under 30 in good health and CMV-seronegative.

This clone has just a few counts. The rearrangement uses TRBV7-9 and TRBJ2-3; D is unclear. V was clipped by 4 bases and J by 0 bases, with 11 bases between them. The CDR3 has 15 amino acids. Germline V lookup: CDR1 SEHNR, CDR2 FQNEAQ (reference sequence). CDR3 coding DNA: TGTGCCAGCAGCTATAGCAGCTCTAGCACAGATACGCAGTATTTT. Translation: CASSYSSSSTDTQYF.

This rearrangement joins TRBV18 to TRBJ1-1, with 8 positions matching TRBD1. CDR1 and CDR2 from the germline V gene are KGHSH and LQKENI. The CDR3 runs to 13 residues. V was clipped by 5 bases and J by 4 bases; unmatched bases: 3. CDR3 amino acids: CASSAGTGTEAFF. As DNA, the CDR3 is TGTGCCAGCTCAGCCGGGACAGGCACTGAAGCTTTCTTT.

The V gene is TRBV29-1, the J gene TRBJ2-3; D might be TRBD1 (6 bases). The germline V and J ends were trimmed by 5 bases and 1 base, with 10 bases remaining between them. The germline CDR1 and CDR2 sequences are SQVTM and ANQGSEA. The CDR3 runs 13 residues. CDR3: CSVRDTRTDTQYF. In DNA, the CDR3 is TGCAGCGTTAGGGACACCCGCACAGATACGCAGTATTTT.

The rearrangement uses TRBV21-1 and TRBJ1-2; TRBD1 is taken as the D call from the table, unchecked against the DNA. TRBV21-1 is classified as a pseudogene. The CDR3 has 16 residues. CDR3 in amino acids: CASSKASRQGALGYTF. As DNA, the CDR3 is TGTGCCAGCAGCAAAGCAAGCCGACAGGGGGCGCTTGGCTACACCTTC.

CDR3 in amino acids: CASSHSSGYSYEQYF. The DNA of the CDR3 is TGCGCCAGCAGCCACTCATCGGGGTACTCCTACGAGCAGTACTTC. The rearrangement uses TRBV4-1 and TRBJ2-7; possibly TRBD2 for D (5 bases). The CDR3 spans 15 residues. CDR1 is MGHRA, CDR2 YSYEKL, per germline. V lost 3 bases, J lost 0 bases, and 12 bases lay in between.

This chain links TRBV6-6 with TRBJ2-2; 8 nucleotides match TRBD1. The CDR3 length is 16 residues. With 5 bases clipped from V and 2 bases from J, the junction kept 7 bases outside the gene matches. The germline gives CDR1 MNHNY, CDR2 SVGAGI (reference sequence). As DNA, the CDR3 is TGTGCCAGCAGTCCGCAGGGGGCTATCAACACCGGGGAGCTGTTTTTT. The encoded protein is CASSPQGAINTGELFF.

CDR3 sequence reads: CASSAGGTGTYEQYF. CDR3 coding DNA: TGTGCCAGCAGCGCAGGGGGGACAGGGACCTACGAGCAGTACTTC. V is TRBV7-2 and J is TRBJ2-7; 9 bases are a match to TRBD1. The V gene's germline CDR1 is SGHTA and CDR2 FQGNSA. The length of the CDR3 is 15 residues. J gave up 2 bases and V 5 bases, and 7 bases lay outside the gene matches.

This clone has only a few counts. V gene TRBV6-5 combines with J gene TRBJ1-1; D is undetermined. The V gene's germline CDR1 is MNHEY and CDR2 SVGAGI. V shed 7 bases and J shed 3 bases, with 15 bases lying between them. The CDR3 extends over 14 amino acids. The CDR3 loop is CASMVVGGYTEAFF. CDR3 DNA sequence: TGTGCCAGCATGGTAGTAGGAGGGTACACTGAAGCTTTCTTT.

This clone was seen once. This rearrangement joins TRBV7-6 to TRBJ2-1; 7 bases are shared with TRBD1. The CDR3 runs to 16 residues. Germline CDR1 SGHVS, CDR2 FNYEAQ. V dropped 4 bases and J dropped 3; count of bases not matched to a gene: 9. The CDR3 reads CASSSPEGQRYNEQFF. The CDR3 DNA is TGTGCCAGCAGCTCTCCTGAGGGACAGCGCTACAATGAGCAGTTCTTC.

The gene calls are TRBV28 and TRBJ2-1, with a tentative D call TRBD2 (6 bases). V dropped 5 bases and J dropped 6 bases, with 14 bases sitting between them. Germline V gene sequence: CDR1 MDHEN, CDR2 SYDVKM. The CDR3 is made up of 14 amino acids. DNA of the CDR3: TGTGCCAGCAGTCAGCCGACTAGTATCAATGAGCAGTTCTTC. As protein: CASSQPTSINEQFF.

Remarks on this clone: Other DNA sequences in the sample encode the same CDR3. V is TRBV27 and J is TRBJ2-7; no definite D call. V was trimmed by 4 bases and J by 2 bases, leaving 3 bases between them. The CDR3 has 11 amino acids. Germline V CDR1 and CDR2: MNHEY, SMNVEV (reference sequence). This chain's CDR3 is CASSSTYEQYF. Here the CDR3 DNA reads TGTGCCAGCAGTTCAACCTACGAGCAGTACTTC.

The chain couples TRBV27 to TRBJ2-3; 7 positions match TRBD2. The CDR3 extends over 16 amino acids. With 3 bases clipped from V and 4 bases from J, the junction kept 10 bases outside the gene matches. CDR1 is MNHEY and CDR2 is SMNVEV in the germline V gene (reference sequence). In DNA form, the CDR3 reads TGTGCCAGCAGTTTGGGCCCGGCGGGAGCCTCAGATACGCAGTATTTT. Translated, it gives CASSLGPAGASDTQYF.

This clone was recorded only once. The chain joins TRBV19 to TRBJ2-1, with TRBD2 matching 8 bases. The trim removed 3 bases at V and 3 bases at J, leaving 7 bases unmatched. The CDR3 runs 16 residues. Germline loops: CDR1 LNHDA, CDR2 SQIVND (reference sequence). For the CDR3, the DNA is TGTGCCAGTAGTATTATCGTCCTAGCGGGCTACAATGAGCAGTTCTTC. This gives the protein CASSIIVLAGYNEQFF.

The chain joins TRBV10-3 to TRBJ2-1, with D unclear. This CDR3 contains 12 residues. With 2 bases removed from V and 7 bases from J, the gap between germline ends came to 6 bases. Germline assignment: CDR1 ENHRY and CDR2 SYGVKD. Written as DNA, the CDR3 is TGTGCCATCAGTGAGGCCGGGAATGAGCAGTTCTTC. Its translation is CAISEAGNEQFF.

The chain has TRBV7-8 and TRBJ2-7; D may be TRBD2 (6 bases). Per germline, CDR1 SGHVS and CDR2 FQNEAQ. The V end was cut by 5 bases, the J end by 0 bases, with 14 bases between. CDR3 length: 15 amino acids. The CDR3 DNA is TGTGCCAGCAGCCTAACCGGGAGAACCTCCTACGAGCAGTACTTC. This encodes CASSLTGRTSYEQYF.

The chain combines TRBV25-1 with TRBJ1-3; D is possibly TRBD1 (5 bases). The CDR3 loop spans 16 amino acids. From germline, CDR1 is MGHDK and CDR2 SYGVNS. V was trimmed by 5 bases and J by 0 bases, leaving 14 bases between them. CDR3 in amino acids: CASSSPGEYSGNTIYF. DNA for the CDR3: TGTGCCAGCAGTTCCCCGGGGGAGTACTCTGGAAACACCATATATTTT. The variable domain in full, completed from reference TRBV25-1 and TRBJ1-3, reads EADIYQTPRYLVIGTGKKITLECSQTMGHDKMYWYQQDPGMELHLIHYSYGVNSTEKGDLSSESTVSRIRTEHFPLTLESARPSHTSQYLCASSSPGEYSGNTIYFGEGSWLTVV.

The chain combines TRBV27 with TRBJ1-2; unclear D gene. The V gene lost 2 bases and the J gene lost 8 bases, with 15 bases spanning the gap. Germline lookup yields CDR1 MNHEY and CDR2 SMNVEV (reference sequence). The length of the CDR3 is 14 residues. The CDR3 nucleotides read TGTGCCAGCAGTTTAGGGCTGACGTCTGGGGGCTACACCTTC. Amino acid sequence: CASSLGLTSGGYTF.

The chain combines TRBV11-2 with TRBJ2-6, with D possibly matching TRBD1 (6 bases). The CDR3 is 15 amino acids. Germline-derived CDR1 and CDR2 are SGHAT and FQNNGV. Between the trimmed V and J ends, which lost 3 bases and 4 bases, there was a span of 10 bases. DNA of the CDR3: TGTGCCAGCAGCTTTGCAGGGACAGGGGCCAACGTCCTGACTTTC. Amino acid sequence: CASSFAGTGANVLTF.

CDR3 loop: CASRRDRVNQPQHF. The CDR3 DNA sequence: TGTGCCAGCAGAAGAGACAGGGTGAATCAGCCCCAGCATTTT. The chain couples TRBV6-5 to TRBJ1-5, with 7 bases fitting TRBD1. The CDR3 contains 14 residues. Germline V CDR1 and CDR2: MNHEY, SVGAGI. V lost 6 bases and J lost 4; bases outside the gene matches: 6.

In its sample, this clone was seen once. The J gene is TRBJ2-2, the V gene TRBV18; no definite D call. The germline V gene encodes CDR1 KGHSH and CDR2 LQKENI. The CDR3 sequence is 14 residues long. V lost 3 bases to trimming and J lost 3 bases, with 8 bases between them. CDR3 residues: CASSPNIDTGELFF. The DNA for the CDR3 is TGTGCCAGCTCACCGAATATAGACACCGGGGAGCTGTTTTTT.

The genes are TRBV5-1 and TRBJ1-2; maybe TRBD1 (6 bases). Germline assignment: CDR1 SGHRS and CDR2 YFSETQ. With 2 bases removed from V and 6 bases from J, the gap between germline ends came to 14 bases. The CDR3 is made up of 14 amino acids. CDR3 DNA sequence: TGCGCCAGCAGCTTAATAGGGGGGGTGGATGGCTACACCTTC. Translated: CASSLIGGVDGYTF. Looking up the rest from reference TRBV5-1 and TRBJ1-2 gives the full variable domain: KAGVTQTPRYLIKTRGQQVTLSCSPISGHRSVSWYQQTPGQGLQFLFEYFSETQRNKGNFPGRFSGRQFSNSRSEMNVSTLELGDSALYLCASSLIGGVDGYTFGSGTRLTVV.

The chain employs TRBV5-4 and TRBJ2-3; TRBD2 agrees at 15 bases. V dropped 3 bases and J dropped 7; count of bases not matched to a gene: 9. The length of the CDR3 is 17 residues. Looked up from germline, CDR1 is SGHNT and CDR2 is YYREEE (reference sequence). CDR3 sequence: CASSSLGLAGGGNTQYF. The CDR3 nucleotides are TGTGCCAGCAGCTCGCTGGGACTAGCGGGGGGCGGGAATACGCAGTATTTT.

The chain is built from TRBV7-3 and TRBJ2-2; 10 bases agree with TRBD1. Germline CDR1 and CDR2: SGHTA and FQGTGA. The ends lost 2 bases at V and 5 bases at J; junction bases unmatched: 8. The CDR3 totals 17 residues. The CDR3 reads CASSLGGAGQGTGELFF. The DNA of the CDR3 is TGTGCCAGCAGCTTAGGGGGAGCGGGACAGGGGACCGGGGAGCTGTTTTTT. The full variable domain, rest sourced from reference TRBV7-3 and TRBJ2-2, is GAGVSQTPSNKVTEKGKYVELRCDPISGHTALYWYRQSLGQGPEFLIYFQGTGAADDSGLPNDRFFAVRPEGSVSTLKIQRTERGDSAVYLCASSLGGAGQGTGELFFGEGSRLTVL.

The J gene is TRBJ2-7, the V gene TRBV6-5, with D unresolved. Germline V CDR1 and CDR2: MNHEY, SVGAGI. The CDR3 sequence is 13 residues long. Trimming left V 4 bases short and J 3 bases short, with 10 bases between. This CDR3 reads CASSSLDGYEQYF. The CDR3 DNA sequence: TGTGCCAGCAGTTCTCTAGACGGCTACGAGCAGTACTTC.